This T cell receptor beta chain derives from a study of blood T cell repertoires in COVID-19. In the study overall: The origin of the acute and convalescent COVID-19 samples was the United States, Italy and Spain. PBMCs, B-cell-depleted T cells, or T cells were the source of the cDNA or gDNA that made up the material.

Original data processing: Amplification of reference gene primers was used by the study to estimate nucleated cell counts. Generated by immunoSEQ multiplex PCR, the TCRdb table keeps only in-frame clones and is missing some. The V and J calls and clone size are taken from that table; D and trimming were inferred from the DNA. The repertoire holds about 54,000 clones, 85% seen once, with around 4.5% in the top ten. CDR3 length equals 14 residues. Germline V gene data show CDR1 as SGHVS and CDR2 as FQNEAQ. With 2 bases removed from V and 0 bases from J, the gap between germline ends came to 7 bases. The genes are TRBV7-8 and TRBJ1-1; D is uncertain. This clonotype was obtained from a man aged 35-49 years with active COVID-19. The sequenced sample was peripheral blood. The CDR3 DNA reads TGTGCCAGCAGCTTATCTTCGGTGAACACTGAAGCTTTCTTT. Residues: CASSLSSVNTEAFF.